Listed here is a single T cell receptor (beta chain). Its cognate antigen is unknown. The data were taken from a study of T cell responses to AZD1222 COVID-19 vaccine. V dropped 6 bases and J dropped 0 bases, with 15 bases sitting between them. Germline CDR1 is SEHNR and CDR2 is FQNEAQ (reference sequence). The CDR3 loop spans 15 amino acids. Overall study findings and caveats: Baseline seropositives among AZD1222 recipients totaled only five or six. Targeting of unmutated variant regions was reportedly seen in nearly half of spike-specific TCRs. When two AZD1222 doses had been given, Spike-specific TCR breadth and depth rose.

TCRdb's table, derived via immunoSEQ multiplex PCR, lists solely in-frame clones and lacks some. This sample has 110,000 to 150,000 clones, with about 93% found just once. The chain carries TRBV7-9 and TRBJ2-7; a weak D match, TRBD1 (5 bases). The source material was peripheral blood, sampled on day 0 of AZD1222 vaccination. This sequence originates from an adult in good health. CDR3 sequence (DNA): TGTGCCAGCAGAAGGGGATCGGCTGACTCCTACGAGCAGTACTTC. This gives the protein CASRRGSADSYEQYF.